What follows are 24 T cell receptor beta chains derived from one specimen sequenced in a study of cytomegalovirus exposure and HLA in healthy donors. The PCR had 60 Vbeta and 13 Jbeta primers. Assay: immunoSEQ multiplex PCR; the TCRdb copy retains only in-frame clones and omits some. The table has under 200,000 clones, 80% seen once. What was sequenced was PBMCs. Receptor source: a human donor in good health.

The chain joins TRBV10-3 to TRBJ2-5; 9 nucleotides align to TRBD1. The CDR3 length is 14 residues. V lost 6 bases and J lost 5; bases outside the gene matches: 7. Germline V gene lookup returns CDR1 ENHRY and CDR2 SYGVKD. The CDR3 region is CAISGTGQGETQYF. CDR3 in DNA: TGTGCCATCAGCGGGACAGGACAGGGGGAGACCCAGTACTTC.

The V and J genes are TRBV11-3 and TRBJ1-6, with D hard to call. CDR1 and CDR2 from the germline V gene are SGHNT and YENEEA. Trimming left V 8 bases short and J 0 bases short, with 14 bases between. This CDR3 has 16 amino acids. CDR3 amino acids: CASGPGPHSYNSPLHF. The CDR3 nucleotides are TGTGCCAGCGGGCCCGGCCCCCACTCCTATAATTCACCCCTCCACTTT.

The chain is built from TRBV4-1 and TRBJ2-5; maybe TRBD2 (7 bases). The length of the CDR3 is 15 residues. CDR1 is MGHRA, CDR2 YSYEKL, per germline. V was clipped by 1 base and J by 5 bases, with 14 bases between them. CDR3 protein: CASSQVRGAGETQYF. The CDR3 bases are TGCGCCAGCAGCCAAGTTCGGGGGGCCGGTGAGACCCAGTACTTC.

The chain is built from TRBV25-1 and TRBJ1-2, with 9 bases aligning to TRBD1. The V gene end was trimmed by 3 bases and the J gene end by 3 bases; junction bases not matched to a gene: 5. This CDR3 is built from 15 residues. The germline CDR1 and CDR2 sequences are MGHDK and SYGVNS. The CDR3 region has the DNA TGTGCCAGCAGTGAGCCGGGACAGGGATACTATGGCTACACCTTC. This gives the protein CASSEPGQGYYGYTF.

This clone was observed a few times. The genes are TRBV4-3 and TRBJ2-3; a possible D gene is TRBD2 (5 bases). This CDR3 is built from 16 residues. Germline V CDR1 and CDR2: LGHNA, YSLEER. Trimming cost V 1 base and J 2 bases, with 13 bases left between them. CDR3 nucleotides: TGCGCCAGCAGCCAAGGACGGGATCCTCACACAGATACGCAGTATTTT. This gives the protein CASSQGRDPHTDTQYF.

In its sample, this clone was seen once. The CDR3 here is CASSLVGSSYEQYF. The CDR3 nucleotides are TGTGCCAGCAGCTTAGTGGGCAGTTCCTACGAGCAGTACTTC. This chain links TRBV7-2 with TRBJ2-7; D remains ambiguous. V dropped 1 base and J dropped 1 base, with 8 bases sitting between them. The CDR3 totals 14 residues. CDR1 and CDR2 (germline): SGHTA, FQGNSA. Supplemented by reference TRBV7-2 and TRBJ2-7, the full variable domain reads GAGVSQSPSNKVTEKGKDVELRCDPISGHTALYWYRQSLGQGLEFLIYFQGNSAPDKSGLPSDRFSAERTGGSVSTLTIQRTQQEDSAVYLCASSLVGSSYEQYFGPGTRLTVT.

The rearrangement uses TRBV7-9 and TRBJ1-3; D uncertain. Germline V lookup: CDR1 SEHNR, CDR2 FQNEAQ (reference sequence). V shed 1 base and J shed 2 bases, with 12 bases lying between them. The length of the CDR3 is 16 residues. For the CDR3, the DNA is TGTGCCAGCAGCTTAGATGGAGGGCGAGCTGGAAACACCATATATTTT. This sequence encodes CASSLDGGRAGNTIYF.

The V call is TRBV6-5, the J call TRBJ1-1, with a tentative D call TRBD1 (5 bases). Germline V gene sequence: CDR1 MNHEY, CDR2 SVGAGI. CDR3 length: 16 residues. The ends were cut back, 2 bases at V and 11 bases at J, with 24 bases in the middle. The CDR3 is CASSYQGGAALNHAFF. DNA for the CDR3: TGTGCCAGCAGTTACCAGGGTGGGGCGGCACTGAATCATGCTTTCTTT.

This clone occurred once. The chain recombines TRBV7-8 with TRBJ2-7; the match to TRBD2 covers 9 bases. The CDR3 loop spans 15 amino acids. Trimming removed 5 bases from V and 5 bases from J; junction bases left unmatched: 10. Germline V CDR1 and CDR2: SGHVS, FQNEAQ. For the CDR3, the DNA is TGTGCCAGCAGCGGTAGCGGGGGACATGCGAACGAGCAGTACTTC. It translates to CASSGSGGHANEQYF.

This clone was recorded a few times. The V call is TRBV25-1, the J call TRBJ1-5; 7 nucleotides align to TRBD1. Germline loops: CDR1 MGHDK, CDR2 SYGVNS. The CDR3 totals 13 residues. Trimming at V came to 3 bases and at J to 5 bases, leaving 1 base not matched to a gene. The DNA of the CDR3 is TGTGCCAGCAGTGATCAGGGGGATCAGCCCCAGCATTTT. This codes for CASSDQGDQPQHF.

This clone was seen only once. This chain joins TRBV6-5 and TRBJ2-5; weak D call: TRBD1 (6 bases). The CDR3 runs 14 residues. CDR1 is MNHEY and CDR2 is SVGAGI in the germline V gene. V was trimmed by 2 bases and J by 3 bases, leaving 10 bases between them. The CDR3 is CASSYDRWKETQYF. In DNA, the CDR3 is TGTGCCAGCAGTTACGACAGGTGGAAAGAGACCCAGTACTTC.

The V call is TRBV2, the J call TRBJ1-2; D might be TRBD1 (5 bases). Trimming removed 4 bases at V and 5 bases at J, with 8 bases between. There are 12 residues in the CDR3. The germline V gene encodes CDR1 SNHLY and CDR2 FYNNEI. In DNA, the CDR3 is TGTGCCAGCAGTGTGGCAGGGTATGGCTACACCTTC. As protein: CASSVAGYGYTF.

This clone has a handful of counts. The chain employs TRBV6-5 and TRBJ2-7; TRBD1 might be the D (6 bases). Trimming stripped 8 bases from V and 3 bases from J, with 8 bases between. The V gene's germline CDR1 is MNHEY and CDR2 SVGAGI. The CDR3 consists of 11 residues. The CDR3 here is CASGQYYEQYF. The CDR3 nucleotides are TGTGCCAGCGGACAGTACTACGAGCAGTACTTC.

V is TRBV19 and J is TRBJ1-5, with TRBD1 identical over 10 bases. The CDR3 length is 16 residues. Germline CDR1 LNHDA, CDR2 SQIVND (reference sequence). The V and J ends lost 5 bases and 1 base, in that order; junction bases with no gene match: 5. Here the CDR3 DNA reads TGTGCCAGTAGTCTCCCGACAGGGGGCAGCAATCAGCCCCAGCATTTT. Residues: CASSLPTGGSNQPQHF.

Worth noting for this clone: An end of the junction differs from the germline gene, which may be a read error. The chain has TRBV2 and TRBJ2-2; a weak D match, TRBD1 (5 bases). In germline, CDR1 is SNHLY, CDR2 FYNNEI. The CDR3 length is 15 residues. CDR3: CASSEDRLNTGELFF. CDR3 DNA sequence: TGTGCCAGCAGCGAAGACAGATTGAACACCGGGGAGCTGTTTTTT. The entire variable domain, with the rest obtained from reference TRBV2 and TRBJ2-2, is as follows: EPEVTQTPSHQVTQMGQEVILRCVPISNHLYFYWYRQILGQKVEFLVSFYNNEISEKSEIFDDQFSVERPDGSNFTLKIRSTKLEDSAMYFCASSEDRLNTGELFFGEGSRLTVL.

This sequence joins TRBV9 and TRBJ1-6; TRBD1 matches 7 bases. Germline V gene lookup returns CDR1 SGDLS and CDR2 YYNGEE. V lost 3 bases to trimming and J lost 5 bases; unmatched junction nucleotides: 5. This CDR3 has 15 amino acids. The CDR3 is CASSEGGQNNSPLHF. Here the CDR3 DNA reads TGTGCCAGCAGCGAAGGGGGACAGAATAATTCACCCCTCCACTTT.

The chain employs TRBV29-1 and TRBJ1-3; 7 bases agree with TRBD1. V lost 4 bases, J lost 6 bases, and 6 bases stayed unmatched. This CDR3 spans 13 amino acids. CDR1 and CDR2 (germline): SQVTM, ANQGSEA. The CDR3 DNA sequence: TGCAGCGTTGGTCACAGGGGAACAAACACCATATATTTT. This translates into CSVGHRGTNTIYF. The full variable domain, its missing parts supplied by reference TRBV29-1 and TRBJ1-3, is SAVISQKPSRDICQRGTSLTIQCQVDSQVTMMFWYRQQPGQSLTLIATANQGSEATYESGFVIDKFPISRPNLTFSTLTVSNMSPEDSSIYLCSVGHRGTNTIYFGEGSWLTVV.

This rearrangement joins TRBV5-1 to TRBJ1-1, with D perhaps matching TRBD1 (5 bases). The length of the CDR3 is 13 residues. CDR1 and CDR2 from the germline V gene are SGHRS and YFSETQ. V was cut by 0 bases and J by 11 bases, with 14 bases left in between. In DNA, the CDR3 is TGCGCCAGCAGCTTGGGAGGTGGGACTGTGGCTTTCTTT. Encoded protein: CASSLGGGTVAFF. Drawing the rest from reference TRBV5-1 and TRBJ1-1, the complete variable domain is KAGVTQTPRYLIKTRGQQVTLSCSPISGHRSVSWYQQTPGQGLQFLFEYFSETQRNKGNFPGRFSGRQFSNSRSEMNVSTLELGDSALYLCASSLGGGTVAFFGQGTRLTVV.

The V call is TRBV6-6, the J call TRBJ2-6; D is undetermined. Trimming removed 11 bases at V and 0 bases at J, with 8 bases between. CDR1 MNHNY and CDR2 SVGAGI come from the germline V gene (reference sequence). The CDR3 covers 13 residues. This CDR3 is CAGRISGANVLTF. The DNA of the CDR3 is TGTGCCGGCCGTATCTCTGGGGCCAACGTCCTGACTTTC.

The chain combines TRBV11-3 with TRBJ1-1; D gene ambiguous. CDR3 length: 13 amino acids. The germline V gene encodes CDR1 SGHNT and CDR2 YENEEA. V gave up 4 bases and J gave up 5 bases, with 11 bases separating them. CDR3 in DNA: TGTGCCAGCAGCTCGGCAGGTCGGACTGAAGCTTTCTTT. It specifies CASSSAGRTEAFF. Full variable domain (rest looked up from reference TRBV11-3 and TRBJ1-1): EAGVVQSPRYKIIEKKQPVAFWCNPISGHNTLYWYLQNLGQGPELLIRYENEEAVDDSQLPKDRFSAERLKGVDSTLKIQPAELGDSAVYLCASSSAGRTEAFFGQGTRLTVV.

The CDR3 DNA is TGTGCCAGCAGTTTGAATCGGGGACAGGGTCGAGCTTTCTTT. Encoded protein: CASSLNRGQGRAFF. This sequence joins TRBV27 and TRBJ1-1; 9 nucleotides agree with TRBD1. Germline lookup yields CDR1 MNHEY and CDR2 SMNVEV (reference sequence). This CDR3 has 14 residues. J gave up 10 bases and V 3 bases, and 9 bases lay outside the gene matches.

The rearrangement links TRBV4-3 to TRBJ1-2; a weak D match, TRBD1 (5 bases). The CDR3 length is 12 residues. Germline lookup yields CDR1 LGHNA and CDR2 YSLEER. Trimming took 2 bases from V and 7 from J, leaving 8 bases between them. In nucleotides, the CDR3 is TGCGCCAGCAGCCAACAGGGTTGTGGCTACACCTTC. The encoded protein is CASSQQGCGYTF.

Only one count was recorded for this clone. The chain combines TRBV6-5 with TRBJ2-7, with D possibly TRBD1 on 5 matching bases. V was shortened by 0 bases and J by 6 bases, with 15 bases between the two germline ends. Germline V CDR1 and CDR2: MNHEY, SVGAGI. The CDR3 runs 15 residues. The CDR3 DNA sequence: TGTGCCAGCAGTTACTCTTGGACACCCGCGAGCGAGCAGTACTTC. It specifies CASSYSWTPASEQYF.

This rearrangement joins TRBV7-2 to TRBJ2-7; 11 bases fit TRBD2. Germline trimming cut 5 bases from V and 2 bases from J; bases unmatched to any gene: 5. This CDR3 contains 15 residues. CDR1 SGHTA and CDR2 FQGNSA come from the germline V gene. CDR3 coding DNA: TGTGCCAGCAGCCCGCGACTAGCGGGGCCCTACGAGCAGTACTTC. The encoded protein is CASSPRLAGPYEQYF. Complete variable domain (other parts from reference TRBV7-2 and TRBJ2-7): GAGVSQSPSNKVTEKGKDVELRCDPISGHTALYWYRQSLGQGLEFLIYFQGNSAPDKSGLPSDRFSAERTGGSVSTLTIQRTQQEDSAVYLCASSPRLAGPYEQYFGPGTRLTVT.